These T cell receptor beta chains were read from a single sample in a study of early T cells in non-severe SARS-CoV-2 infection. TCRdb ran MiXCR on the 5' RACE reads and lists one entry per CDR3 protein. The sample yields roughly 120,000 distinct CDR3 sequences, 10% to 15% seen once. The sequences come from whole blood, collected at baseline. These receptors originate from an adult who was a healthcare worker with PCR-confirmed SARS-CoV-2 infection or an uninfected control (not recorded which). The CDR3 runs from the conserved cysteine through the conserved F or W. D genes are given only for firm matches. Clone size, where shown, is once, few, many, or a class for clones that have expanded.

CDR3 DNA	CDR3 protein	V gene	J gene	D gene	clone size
TGCAGTGCTAGAGATTCCCGGGAGGGCCAGCATACGCAGTATTTT	CSARDSREGQHTQYF	TRBV20-1	TRBJ2-3	TRBD2	.
TGTGCCAGCAGCGTTAGCGGGGGGGCGACAGATACGCAGTATTTT	CASSVSGGATDTQYF	TRBV9	TRBJ2-3	TRBD2	few
TGTGCCAGCAGCTTGGGCGGGAGGGCCCACACCGGGGAGCTGTTTTTT	CASSLGGRAHTGELFF	TRBV5-8	TRBJ2-2	TRBD2	few
TGTGCCAGCTCCCTTTTGGGAGAGACCCTCCACTTT	CASSLLGETLHF	TRBV2	TRBJ1-6	.	.
TGTGCCAGCTCCCACCAGGGGGCTGATGGCTACACCTTC	CASSHQGADGYTF	TRBV18	TRBJ1-2	TRBD1	few
TGTGCCAGCAGCCTCCCCGGGACGGCTTCCTACGAGCAGTACTTC	CASSLPGTASYEQYF	TRBV5-4	TRBJ2-7	.	many
TGCGCCAGCAGTATTCAGGGCAACACTGAAGCTTTCTTT	CASSIQGNTEAFF	TRBV5-1	TRBJ1-1	.	few
TGTGCCAGCAGGTTCAGGGCAGATTACAATGAGCAGTTCTTC	CASRFRADYNEQFF	TRBV12-3/TRBV12-4	TRBJ2-1	.	many
TGTGCCATCAGTGAGTCGGGAGAGGGGAGAGGCTACACCTTC	CAISESGEGRGYTF	TRBV10-3	TRBJ1-2	.	.
TGTGCCAGCAGCCCGGACCGACAGGGGGCCTACAATGAGCAGTTCTTC	CASSPDRQGAYNEQFF	TRBV5-4	TRBJ2-1	TRBD1	.
TGCAGTGTCGCAACAGGGGGTCAAGAGACCCAGTACTTC	CSVATGGQETQYF	TRBV20-1	TRBJ2-5	TRBD1	few
TGTGCCAGCAGTCCCGACAGCGGCTATGGCTACACCTTC	CASSPDSGYGYTF	TRBV27	TRBJ1-2	.	many
TGTGCCATCATGCGACAGACCTACCCCTACGAGCAGTACTTC	CAIMRQTYPYEQYF	TRBV10-3	TRBJ2-7	.	few
TGTGCCAGCAGCTTAGCGGAGGGGGTAACTGGCTACACCTTC	CASSLAEGVTGYTF	TRBV7-2	TRBJ1-2	.	few
TGTGCCTGGAGTGCCGGACTAGGAAGCAATGAGCAGTTCTTC	CAWSAGLGSNEQFF	TRBV30	TRBJ2-1	TRBD2	.
TGTGCCAGCAGAACAAGACAGGGCACCAATGAAAAACTGTTTTTT	CASRTRQGTNEKLFF	TRBV7-2	TRBJ1-4	TRBD1	.
TGCAGCGTTGATGGGCAGCCGGGCACAGATACGCAGTATTTT	CSVDGQPGTDTQYF	TRBV29-1	TRBJ2-3	.	.
TGTGCCAGCAGCCGGGGACAGGGGAGGGAGCAGTACTTC	CASSRGQGREQYF	TRBV12-3/TRBV12-4	TRBJ2-7	TRBD1	many
TGCAGTGCTCTCCAGGGGGCTGGCAATCAGCCCCAGCATTTT	CSALQGAGNQPQHF	TRBV20-1	TRBJ1-5	TRBD1	.
TGTGCCAGTAGTATTATGTTAAACAGGGGCTACAATGAGCAGTTCTTC	CASSIMLNRGYNEQFF	TRBV19	TRBJ2-1	TRBD1	few
TGCAGTTGGCTAGGACTAGCTGAGTACAATGAGCAGTTCTTC	CSWLGLAEYNEQFF	TRBV20-1	TRBJ2-1	TRBD2	.
TGCGCCAGCAGCTTGGAGCTGGCCGGGACAGGTAACAATGAGCAGTTCTTC	CASSLELAGTGNNEQFF	TRBV5-1	TRBJ2-1	TRBD1	.
TGTGCCAGCAGTTGGAAAGGGGACTATGGCTACACCTTC	CASSWKGDYGYTF	TRBV6-2/TRBV6-3	TRBJ1-2	.	few
TGTGCCAGCAGTATTCATTGGGACAGGGGGCAGAATAACTATGGCTACACCTTC	CASSIHWDRGQNNYGYTF	TRBV12-3/TRBV12-4	TRBJ1-2	TRBD1	few
TGTGCCAGCAGCCTTCAGGGGTCCCCCACAGATACGCAGTATTTT	CASSLQGSPTDTQYF	TRBV21-1	TRBJ2-3	.	.
TGCAGTGCTCCCCCAGGGTTAGCCAAAAACATTCAGTACTTC	CSAPPGLAKNIQYF	TRBV20-1	TRBJ2-4	.	many
TGTGCCAGCAGCGTTGGGACAGGGGGCCCCTACAATGAGCAGTTCTTC	CASSVGTGGPYNEQFF	TRBV9	TRBJ2-1	TRBD1	many
TGCAGCGTCCGGACTAGCGGGACGACAGATACGCAGTATTTT	CSVRTSGTTDTQYF	TRBV29-1	TRBJ2-3	TRBD2	.
TGTGCCAGCAGATCCGGGACTACTTTATATACGCAGTATTTT	CASRSGTTLYTQYF	TRBV6-5	TRBJ2-3	TRBD2	.
TGTGCCAGCAGCCCGGGGACAGGGGGCTTTGACACTGAAGCTTTCTTT	CASSPGTGGFDTEAFF	TRBV7-9	TRBJ1-1	TRBD1	.
TGTGCCAGCAGTCCCCGACTAGCGGGGACAGATACGCAGTATTTT	CASSPRLAGTDTQYF	TRBV28	TRBJ2-3	TRBD2	few
TGCAGTGCAACCAAGCGGGGGGGCCGAGATACGCAGTATTTT	CSATKRGGRDTQYF	TRBV20-1	TRBJ2-3	TRBD2	.
TGTGCCAGCAGCTTGACGGGGGACAATGAGCAGTTCTTC	CASSLTGDNEQFF	TRBV11-2	TRBJ2-1	.	few
TGTGCCAGCAGTGCGGGACAGGGTGAACAGCCCCAGCATTTT	CASSAGQGEQPQHF	TRBV2	TRBJ1-5	TRBD1	many
TGTGCCAGCAGTGTAAACAGGGGGCGATCCGCCGGGGAGCTGTTTTTT	CASSVNRGRSAGELFF	TRBV6-1	TRBJ2-2	TRBD1	.
TGTGCCAGCACTCCGGGCGGCAGGCTTAGCACAGATACGCAGTATTTT	CASTPGGRLSTDTQYF	TRBV12-3/TRBV12-4	TRBJ2-3	.	few
TGCAGTGCCTCATACCAGGGTGATACGCAGTATTTT	CSASYQGDTQYF	TRBV20-1	TRBJ2-3	.	many
TGTGCCAGCAGTTTAACCAACACTGAAGCTTTCTTT	CASSLTNTEAFF	TRBV28	TRBJ1-1	.	many
TGTTCTACTCGGGACAATCGGAAGGGAGACTATGGCTACACCTTC	CSTRDNRKGDYGYTF	TRBV7-9	TRBJ1-2	.	.
TGTGCCAGCGTTGCCAATGGAGTGTCGGATCAGCCCCAGCATTTT	CASVANGVSDQPQHF	TRBV6-1	TRBJ1-5	.	.
TGTGCCAGCAGTGATTGGGGACCGTCTGAAAAACTGTTTTTT	CASSDWGPSEKLFF	TRBV6-1	TRBJ1-4	.	.
TGTGCCAGCGGGAACGGACTCGCTAACTATGGCTACACCTTC	CASGNGLANYGYTF	TRBV6-1	TRBJ1-2	.	.
TGTGCCAGCAGTGCGGACAGGGTCGTCGCTGAAGCTTTCTTT	CASSADRVVAEAFF	TRBV6-1	TRBJ1-1	TRBD1	.
TGTGCCAGCAGCCCTGGTAGGGTGAGCTCCTACGAGCAGTACTTC	CASSPGRVSSYEQYF	TRBV9	TRBJ2-7	.	few
TGTGCCAGCAGCTTAGCGGATGGACTAGCTGGGGCCAACGTCCTGACTTTC	CASSLADGLAGANVLTF	TRBV7-2	TRBJ2-6	TRBD2	few